A selection of T cell receptor beta chains follows, all from one sample in a study of cytomegalovirus exposure and HLA in healthy donors. Method: immunoSEQ multiplex PCR; TCRdb's copy keeps in-frame clones and lacks some. The sample gives about 360,000 clones, 86% of which show up once; 0.8% to 0.85% is in the top ten. Specimen: PBMCs. The receptors come from a woman under 30 in good health and CMV-seronegative. Each CDR3 is given with its conserved first and last residue. A D gene is named only where the DNA matches it firmly. Rows give clone size only sometimes, using once, few, many, or a class for an expanded clone.

J gene,D gene,clone size,V gene,CDR3 protein,CDR3 DNA
TRBJ2-3,TRBD1,-,TRBV29-1,CSIDRGRSTDTQYF,TGCAGCATCGACAGGGGGCGAAGCACAGATACGCAGTATTTT
TRBJ1-1,-,-,TRBV5-1,CASSFAVKNTEAFF,TGCGCCAGCAGTTTTGCGGTGAAGAACACTGAAGCTTTCTTT
TRBJ2-3,-,once,TRBV20-1,CSASADTQYF,TGCAGTGCCAGCGCAGATACGCAGTATTTT
TRBJ2-3,TRBD1,-,TRBV28,CASSPDRGTDTQYF,TGTGCCAGCAGCCCGGACAGGGGAACAGATACGCAGTATTTT
TRBJ1-3,-,-,TRBV4-1,CASSQGRQFSGNTIYF,TGCGCCAGCAGCCAAGGAAGACAGTTCTCTGGAAACACCATATATTTT
TRBJ2-2,TRBD2,-,TRBV28,CASSFSGLARRWAGELFF,TGTGCCAGCAGTTTCTCGGGACTAGCACGGAGATGGGCCGGGGAGCTGTTTTTT
TRBJ2-7,TRBD2,-,TRBV9,CASSERREGPYEQYF,TGTGCCAGCAGCGAAAGGCGGGAGGGACCCTACGAGCAGTACTTC
TRBJ1-2,-,-,TRBV14,CASSQATGQGGYTF,TGTGCCAGCAGCCAAGCTACAGGGCAGGGGGGCTACACCTTC
TRBJ1-6,TRBD1,-,TRBV25-1,CASSGTGNPYNSPLHF,TGTGCCAGCAGTGGGACAGGGAACCCCTATAATTCACCCCTCCACTTT
TRBJ1-2,-,-,TRBV28,CASSRGAEPIYGYTF,TGTGCCAGCAGCCGTGGGGCAGAACCTATCTATGGCTACACCTTC
TRBJ2-7,TRBD2,few,TRBV6-1,CASSRDYTVEQYF,TGTGCCAGCAGCCGGGACTATACCGTCGAGCAGTACTTC
TRBJ2-3,TRBD2,few,TRBV19,CASSLSGTADTQYF,TGTGCCAGTAGCCTTAGCGGGACCGCAGATACGCAGTATTTT
TRBJ2-2,TRBD1,-,TRBV19,CASSLRTGDTGELFF,TGTGCCAGTAGTCTCCGGACAGGGGACACCGGGGAGCTGTTTTTT
TRBJ1-4,TRBD1,-,TRBV4-1,CASSSRDRGPTNEKLFF,TGCGCCAGCAGCTCCCGGGACAGGGGACCAACTAATGAAAAACTGTTTTTT
TRBJ2-7,-,-,TRBV18,CASSSTGEGYEQYF,TGTGCCAGCTCATCGACAGGGGAGGGATACGAGCAGTACTTC
TRBJ2-4,TRBD2,-,TRBV15,CATSMTSGRPKAKNIQYF,TGTGCCACCAGCATGACTAGCGGGAGGCCCAAAGCCAAAAACATTCAGTACTTC
TRBJ1-1,-,-,TRBV7-8,CASSAQPESGDTEAFF,TGTGCCAGCAGCGCCCAACCTGAATCGGGGGACACTGAAGCTTTCTTT
TRBJ1-2,TRBD1,-,TRBV28,CASSPPRDRNGYTF,TGTGCCAGCAGCCCTCCCCGGGACAGGAATGGCTACACCTTC
TRBJ2-7,TRBD2,-,TRBV2,CASKAGSYEQYF,TGTGCCAGCAAAGCGGGGAGCTACGAGCAGTACTTC
TRBJ2-6,TRBD1,-,TRBV28,CASLGDRGHSGANVLTF,TGTGCCAGCCTGGGCGACAGGGGGCACTCTGGGGCCAACGTCCTGACTTTC
TRBJ2-6,TRBD1,-,TRBV28,CASSSIFTGTGTSGANVLTF,TGTGCCAGCAGTTCCATCTTCACCGGGACAGGCACCTCTGGGGCCAACGTCCTGACTTTC
TRBJ1-1,-,few,TRBV29-1,CSARHRRNTEAFF,TGCAGCGCCCGGCATAGGAGGAACACTGAAGCTTTCTTT
TRBJ2-7,-,few,TRBV6-5,CASSYGQPASYEQYF,TGTGCCAGCAGTTACGGGCAGCCTGCCTCCTACGAGCAGTACTTC
TRBJ2-2,-,-,TRBV13,CASSPRGGGELFF,TGTGCCAGCAGCCCCAGGGGCGGCGGGGAGCTGTTTTTT
TRBJ2-1,-,-,TRBV27,CASSLAGTMSYNEQFF,TGTGCCAGCAGTCTCGCGGGAACGATGTCATACAATGAGCAGTTCTTC
TRBJ2-7,TRBD1,-,TRBV18,CASSPQTGAGEQYF,TGTGCCAGCTCACCACAGACAGGGGCTGGTGAGCAGTACTTC
TRBJ2-1,TRBD1,-,TRBV6-1,CASRTGTGGYNEQFF,TGTGCCAGCAGAACCGGGACAGGGGGTTACAATGAGCAGTTCTTC
TRBJ2-7,-,-,TRBV10-1,CASSAEASYEQYF,TGCGCCAGCAGTGCGGAGGCCTCCTACGAGCAGTACTTC
TRBJ2-5,-,-,TRBV18,CASSPGQGPETQYF,TGTGCCAGCTCACCGGGCCAGGGGCCAGAGACCCAGTACTTC